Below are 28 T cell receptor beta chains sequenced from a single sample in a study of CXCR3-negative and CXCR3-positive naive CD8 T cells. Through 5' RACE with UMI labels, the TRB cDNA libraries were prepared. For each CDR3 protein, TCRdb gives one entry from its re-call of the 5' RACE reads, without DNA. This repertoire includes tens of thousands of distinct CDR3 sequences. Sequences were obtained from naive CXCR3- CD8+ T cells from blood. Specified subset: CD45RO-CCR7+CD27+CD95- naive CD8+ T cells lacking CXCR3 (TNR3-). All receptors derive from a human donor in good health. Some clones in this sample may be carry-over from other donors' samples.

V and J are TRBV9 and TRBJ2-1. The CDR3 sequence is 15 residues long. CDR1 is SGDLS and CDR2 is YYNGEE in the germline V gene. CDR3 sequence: CASSETGTHYNEQFF.

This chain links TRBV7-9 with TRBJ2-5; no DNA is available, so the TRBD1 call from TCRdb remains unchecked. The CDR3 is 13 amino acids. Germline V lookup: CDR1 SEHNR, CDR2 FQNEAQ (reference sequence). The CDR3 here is CASSKGPRETQYF.

The CDR3 loop reads CASSYTDRFGNTDTQYF. The gene calls are TRBV6-2 or TRBV6-3 and TRBJ2-3; the D call of TRBD1 rests on TCRdb alone, since no DNA is present to check it. CDR3 length equals 17 residues. Germline V gene sequence: CDR1 MNHEY, CDR2 SVGEGT.

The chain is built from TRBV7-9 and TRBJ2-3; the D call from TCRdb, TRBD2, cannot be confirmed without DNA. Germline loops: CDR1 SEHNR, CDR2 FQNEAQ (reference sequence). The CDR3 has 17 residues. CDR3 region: CASSPFRAGEDADTQYF.

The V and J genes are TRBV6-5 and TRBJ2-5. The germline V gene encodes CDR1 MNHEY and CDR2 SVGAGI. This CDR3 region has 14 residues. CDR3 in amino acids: CASSYSLNQETQYF.

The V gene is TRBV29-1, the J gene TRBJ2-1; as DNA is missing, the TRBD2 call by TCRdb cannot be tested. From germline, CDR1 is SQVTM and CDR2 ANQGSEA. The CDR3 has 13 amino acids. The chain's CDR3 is CSVGLADYNEQFF.

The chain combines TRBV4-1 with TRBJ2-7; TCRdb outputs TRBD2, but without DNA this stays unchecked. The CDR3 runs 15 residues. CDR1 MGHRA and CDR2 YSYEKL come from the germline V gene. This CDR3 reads CASSQVLAGAYEQYF.

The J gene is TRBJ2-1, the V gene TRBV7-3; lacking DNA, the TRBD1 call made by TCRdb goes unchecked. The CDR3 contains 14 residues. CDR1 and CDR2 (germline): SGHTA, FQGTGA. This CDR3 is CASSPSDGINEQFF.

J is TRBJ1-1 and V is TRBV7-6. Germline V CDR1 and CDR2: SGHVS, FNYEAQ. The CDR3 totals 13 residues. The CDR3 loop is CASSLGLDSEAFF.

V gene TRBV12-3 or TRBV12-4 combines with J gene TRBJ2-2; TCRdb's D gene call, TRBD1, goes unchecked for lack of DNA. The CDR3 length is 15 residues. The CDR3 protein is CASSLRPGFTGELFF.

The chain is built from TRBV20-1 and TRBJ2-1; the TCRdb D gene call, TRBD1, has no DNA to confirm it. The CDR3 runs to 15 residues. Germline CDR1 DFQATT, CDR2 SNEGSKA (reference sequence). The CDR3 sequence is CSARVAGAHYNEQFF.

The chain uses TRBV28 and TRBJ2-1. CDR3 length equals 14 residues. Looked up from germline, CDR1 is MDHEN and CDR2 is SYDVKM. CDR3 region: CASSLERAYNEQFF. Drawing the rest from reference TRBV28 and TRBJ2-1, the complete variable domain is DVKVTQSSRYLVKRTGEKVFLECVQDMDHENMFWYRQDPGLGLRLIYFSYDVKMKEKGDIPEGYSVSREKKERFSLILESASTNQTSMYLCASSLERAYNEQFFGPGTRLTVL.

CDR3 protein: CASSALYTEAFF. The chain uses TRBV7-9 and TRBJ1-1. The length of the CDR3 is 12 residues. In germline, CDR1 is SEHNR, CDR2 FQNEAQ (reference sequence).

CDR3 sequence reads: CASSYFLTSESYEQYF. The genes are TRBV6-2 or TRBV6-3 and TRBJ2-7; TCRdb indicates TRBD2, and absent DNA this call remains unverified. This CDR3 has 16 residues. In germline, CDR1 is MNHEY, CDR2 SVGEGT.

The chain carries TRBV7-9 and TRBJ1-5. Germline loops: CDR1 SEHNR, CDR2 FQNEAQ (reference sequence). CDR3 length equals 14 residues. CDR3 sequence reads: CASSLVARDQPQHF.

The CDR3 region is CASSQITGGLREQYF. The chain is built from TRBV4-1 and TRBJ2-7; checking the TCRdb D call of TRBD1 is not possible without DNA. There are 15 residues in the CDR3. The germline CDR1 and CDR2 sequences are MGHRA and YSYEKL.

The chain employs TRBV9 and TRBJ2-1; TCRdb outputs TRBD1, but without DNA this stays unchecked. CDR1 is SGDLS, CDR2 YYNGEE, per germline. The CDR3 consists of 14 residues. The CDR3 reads CASSVEDSYNEQFF. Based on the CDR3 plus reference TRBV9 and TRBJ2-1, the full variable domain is DSGVTQTPKHLITATGQRVTLRCSPRSGDLSVYWYQQSLDQGLQFLIQYYNGEERAKGNILERFSAQQFPDLHSELNLSSLELGDSALYFCASSVEDSYNEQFFGPGTRLTVL.

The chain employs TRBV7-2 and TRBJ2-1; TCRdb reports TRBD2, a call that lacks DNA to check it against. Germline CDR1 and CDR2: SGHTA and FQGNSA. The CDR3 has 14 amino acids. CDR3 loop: CASRKRGGQNEQFF.

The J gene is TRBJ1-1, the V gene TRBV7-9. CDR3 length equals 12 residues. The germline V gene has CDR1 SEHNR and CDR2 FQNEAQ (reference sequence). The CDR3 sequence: CASSPELIEAFF.

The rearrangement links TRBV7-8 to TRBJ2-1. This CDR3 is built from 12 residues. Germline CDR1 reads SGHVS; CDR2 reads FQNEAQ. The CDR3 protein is CASSLAVDEQFF.

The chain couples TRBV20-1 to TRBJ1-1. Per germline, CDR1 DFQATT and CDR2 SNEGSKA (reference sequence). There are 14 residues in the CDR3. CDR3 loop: CSAYISHLGTEAFF.

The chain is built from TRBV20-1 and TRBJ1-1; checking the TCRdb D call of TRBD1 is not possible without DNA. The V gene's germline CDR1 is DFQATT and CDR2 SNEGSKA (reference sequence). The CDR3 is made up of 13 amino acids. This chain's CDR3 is CSAGDRDYTEAFF.

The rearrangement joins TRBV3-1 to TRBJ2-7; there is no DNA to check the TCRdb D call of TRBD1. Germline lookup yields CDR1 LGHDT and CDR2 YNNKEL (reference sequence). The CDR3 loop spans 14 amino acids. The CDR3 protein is CASSPGTGAYEQYF.

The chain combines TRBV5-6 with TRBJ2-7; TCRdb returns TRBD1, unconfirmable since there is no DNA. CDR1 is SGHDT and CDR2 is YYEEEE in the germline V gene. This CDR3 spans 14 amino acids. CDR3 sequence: CASSLDGGPYEQYF.

Here the CDR3 reads CASSSSSRPDKNIQYF. The V call is TRBV12-3 or TRBV12-4, the J call TRBJ2-4. This CDR3 contains 16 residues.

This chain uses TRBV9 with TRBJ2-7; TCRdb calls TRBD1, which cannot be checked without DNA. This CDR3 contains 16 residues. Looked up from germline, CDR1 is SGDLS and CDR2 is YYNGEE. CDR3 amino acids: CASSPGATGASYEQYF.

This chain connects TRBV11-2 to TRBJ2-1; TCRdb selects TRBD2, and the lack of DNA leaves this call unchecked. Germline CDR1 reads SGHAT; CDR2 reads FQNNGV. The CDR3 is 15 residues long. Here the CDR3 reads CASSHLAGYFNEQFF.

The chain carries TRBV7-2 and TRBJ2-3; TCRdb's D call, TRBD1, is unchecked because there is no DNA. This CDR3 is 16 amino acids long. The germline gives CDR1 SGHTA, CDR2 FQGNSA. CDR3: CASKPGVADNTDTQYF.